These 13 T cell receptor beta chains were all obtained from the same sample, sequenced in a study of OX40 agonist ivuxolimab in advanced cancers. The receptor library was made with the immunoSEQ multiplex PCR assay. The clones in this table, taken by TCRdb from immuneACCESS, are in-frame only. Not every clone is retained; where verified, under half of the shortfall comes from an unresolved V gene, and the cause of the rest is unknown. For this sample the table gives about 68,000 clones, of which over 75% were detected only once. About 0.61% of the sample comes from the top ten. The starting material was CD4+ or CD8+ T cells sorted from blood, obtained in a trial of the OX40 agonist ivuxolimab. The source of these receptors is an adult with an advanced solid tumor such as melanoma, head and neck, liver or kidney cancer.

This chain links TRBV18 with TRBJ1-1; unclear D gene. The CDR3 runs 11 residues. Between the trimmed V and J ends, which lost 3 bases and 11 bases, there was a span of 10 bases. Germline-derived CDR1 and CDR2 are KGHSH and LQKENI. The CDR3, as DNA: TGTGCCAGCTCACCGACTGCTGGGGCTTTCTTT. Translated, it gives CASSPTAGAFF.

V and J are TRBV19 and TRBJ1-2; 10 nucleotides agree with TRBD1. V shed 1 base, J shed 4 bases, and the junction held 9 bases outside the gene matches. The CDR3 loop spans 17 amino acids. CDR1 is LNHDA and CDR2 is SQIVND in the germline V gene (reference sequence). The CDR3: CASSIGRGTGDIYGYTF. As DNA, the CDR3 is TGTGCCAGTAGTATAGGCCGCGGGACAGGGGATATCTATGGCTACACCTTC.

The chain links TRBV10-3 to TRBJ1-5, with a weak D call TRBD1 (5 bases). Germline V gene data show CDR1 as ENHRY and CDR2 as SYGVKD. The V gene lost 6 bases and the J gene lost 6 bases, with 15 bases spanning the gap. There are 14 residues in the CDR3. The CDR3 bases are TGTGCCATCAGGGACTCCTTGGGGGGTCAGCCCCAGCATTTT. Translated: CAIRDSLGGQPQHF.

V usage is TRBV5-1 and J usage is TRBJ2-2; D may match TRBD1 or TRBD2 (5 bases each). The V end lost 1 base, the J end lost 7 bases, and 14 bases lay between the germline ends. Germline loops: CDR1 SGHRS, CDR2 YFSETQ. The CDR3 has 15 amino acids. The CDR3 protein is CASSLRGVRDGELFF. DNA of the CDR3: TGCGCCAGCAGCTTGAGAGGGGTTCGGGACGGGGAGCTGTTTTTT.

The chain recombines TRBV18 with TRBJ1-1; 8 bases line up with TRBD1. Germline V lookup: CDR1 KGHSH, CDR2 LQKENI. The CDR3 extends over 15 amino acids. Trimming at V came to 3 bases and at J to 5 bases, leaving 8 bases not matched to a gene. CDR3 amino acids: CASSPRTGGRTEAFF. CDR3 nucleotide sequence: TGTGCCAGCTCACCGAGAACAGGGGGTCGGACTGAAGCTTTCTTT. The whole variable domain, filled in from reference TRBV18 and TRBJ1-1, reads NAGVMQNPRHLVRRRGQEARLRCSPMKGHSHVYWYRQLPEEGLKFMVYLQKENIIDESGMPKERFSAEFPKEGPSILRIQQVVRGDSAAYFCASSPRTGGRTEAFFGQGTRLTVV.

J is TRBJ2-5 and V is TRBV29-1; D gene uncertain. CDR1 and CDR2 (germline): SQVTM, ANQGSEA. The CDR3 is made up of 10 amino acids. With 6 bases removed from V and 2 bases from J, the gap between germline ends came to 4 bases. CDR3 nucleotides: TGCAGCGTCGGACAAGAGACCCAGTACTTC. This encodes CSVGQETQYF. Using reference TRBV29-1 and TRBJ2-5 for the parts outside the CDR3, the full variable domain is SAVISQKPSRDICQRGTSLTIQCQVDSQVTMMFWYRQQPGQSLTLIATANQGSEATYESGFVIDKFPISRPNLTFSTLTVSNMSPEDSSIYLCSVGQETQYFGPGTRLLVL.

The V gene is TRBV5-4, the J gene TRBJ1-2; possibly TRBD1 for D (6 bases). The germline V and J ends were trimmed by 4 bases and 6 bases, with 16 bases remaining between them. Germline V lookup: CDR1 SGHNT, CDR2 YYREEE (reference sequence). CDR3 length equals 14 residues. DNA for the CDR3: TGTGCCAGCAGCGGACAGTATAGGGGGGATGGCTACACCTTC. This translates into CASSGQYRGDGYTF. The whole variable domain, remainder taken from reference TRBV5-4 and TRBJ1-2, is ETGVTQSPTHLIKTRGQQVTLRCSSQSGHNTVSWYQQALGQGPQFIFQYYREEENGRGNFPPRFSGLQFPNYSSELNVNALELDDSALYLCASSGQYRGDGYTFGSGTRLTVV.

The gene calls are TRBV18 and TRBJ1-1, with D uncertain. The V and J ends lost 5 bases and 1 base respectively, with 11 bases between them. Germline assignment: CDR1 KGHSH and CDR2 LQKENI. The CDR3 contains 14 residues. The CDR3 here is CASSLPTENTEAFF. The CDR3 coding sequence is TGTGCCAGCTCATTGCCTACAGAGAACACTGAAGCTTTCTTT. Based on the CDR3 plus reference TRBV18 and TRBJ1-1, the full variable domain is NAGVMQNPRHLVRRRGQEARLRCSPMKGHSHVYWYRQLPEEGLKFMVYLQKENIIDESGMPKERFSAEFPKEGPSILRIQQVVRGDSAAYFCASSLPTENTEAFFGQGTRLTVV.

The rearrangement joins TRBV5-1 to TRBJ2-2; D is possibly TRBD2 (6 bases). Trimming took off 4 bases at V and 0 bases at J, with 10 bases between the two ends. Germline CDR1 reads SGHRS; CDR2 reads YFSETQ. This CDR3 has 15 amino acids. The CDR3 coding sequence is TGCGCCAGCAGCCGCGGGGCTACGAACACCGGGGAGCTGTTTTTT. Translated: CASSRGATNTGELFF.

V is TRBV5-1 and J is TRBJ1-1; D uncertain. Trimming took off 4 bases at V and 2 bases at J, with 9 bases between the two ends. The CDR3 sequence is 13 residues long. CDR1 is SGHRS and CDR2 is YFSETQ in the germline V gene. The CDR3 protein is CASSPGSNTEAFF. CDR3 DNA sequence: TGCGCCAGCAGCCCTGGCAGCAACACTGAAGCTTTCTTT.

This chain's CDR3 is CASTRDRGIGYTF. The CDR3 nucleotides are TGTGCCAGTACCCGGGACAGGGGTATTGGCTACACCTTC. The rearrangement links TRBV2 to TRBJ1-2; 10 nucleotides match TRBD1. Trimming at V came to 9 bases and at J to 7 bases, leaving 8 bases not matched to a gene. This CDR3 has 13 amino acids. Germline CDR1 is SNHLY and CDR2 is FYNNEI.

The chain uses TRBV5-4 and TRBJ1-2; possibly TRBD1 for D (6 bases). The CDR3 spans 17 residues. CDR1 and CDR2 (germline): SGHNT, YYREEE (reference sequence). V was clipped by 0 bases and J by 5 bases, with 20 bases between them. The CDR3 region is CASSLGPGASVEYGYTF. In nucleotides, the CDR3 is TGTGCCAGCAGCTTGGGGCCAGGGGCCTCGGTAGAGTATGGCTACACCTTC.

The V gene is TRBV7-2, the J gene TRBJ2-5; no definite D call. Trimming left V 1 base short and J 3 bases short, with 6 bases between. There are 13 residues in the CDR3. The germline V gene has CDR1 SGHTA and CDR2 FQGNSA. The CDR3 coding sequence is TGTGCCAGCAGCTTAGAACCAGAAGAGACCCAGTACTTC. Protein sequence: CASSLEPEETQYF.